A single sample gave rise to the 15 T cell receptor beta chains below, sequenced in a study of blood T cell repertoires in COVID-19. TCRdb keeps only in-frame clones here, not all; method: immunoSEQ multiplex PCR. The sample holds approximately 220,000 clones, over 80% seen once. What was sequenced was PBMCs or T cells enriched from blood (not recorded which). These receptor sequences come from a woman in her thirties or forties who had recovered from COVID-19.

The rearrangement joins TRBV6-5 to TRBJ2-1; 8 bases match TRBD2. The V gene end was trimmed by 7 bases and the J gene end by 7 bases; junction bases not matched to a gene: 9. The CDR3 contains 14 residues. The germline CDR1 and CDR2 sequences are MNHEY and SVGAGI. CDR3 nucleotides: TGTGCCAGCACGGTCCGGGAGGGAATGAATGAGCAGTTCTTC. Translated, it gives CASTVREGMNEQFF.

This chain connects TRBV7-3 to TRBJ2-3, with D unresolved. The CDR3 contains 14 residues. Trimming cost V 1 base and J 2 bases, with 7 bases left between them. The V gene's germline CDR1 is SGHTA and CDR2 FQGTGA. Here the CDR3 reads CASSLMTSTDTQYF. CDR3 coding DNA: TGTGCCAGCAGCTTAATGACTTCCACAGATACGCAGTATTTT.

V gene TRBV6-1 combines with J gene TRBJ2-5; maybe TRBD1 (5 bases). This CDR3 has 14 amino acids. Trimming cost V 1 base and J 3 bases, with 9 bases left between them. CDR1 and CDR2 (germline): MNHNS, SASEGT. This CDR3 is CASSEVRGKETQYF. CDR3 bases: TGTGCCAGCAGTGAAGTAAGGGGAAAAGAGACCCAGTACTTC.

This chain links TRBV28 with TRBJ1-5, with D perhaps matching TRBD1 (5 bases). The germline gives CDR1 MDHEN, CDR2 SYDVKM. The CDR3 is 14 residues long. Deletions cut 5 bases from V and 5 bases from J, with 13 bases between. The CDR3 bases are TGTGCCAGCAGTCGTACTTCAGGGTATCAGCCCCAGCATTTT. Protein: CASSRTSGYQPQHF. Combining the CDR3 with reference TRBV28 and TRBJ1-5 gives the whole variable domain DVKVTQSSRYLVKRTGEKVFLECVQDMDHENMFWYRQDPGLGLRLIYFSYDVKMKEKGDIPEGYSVSREKKERFSLILESASTNQTSMYLCASSRTSGYQPQHFGDGTRLSIL.

The V and J genes are TRBV11-2 and TRBJ2-2; the match to TRBD2 covers 8 bases. With 5 bases clipped from V and 7 bases from J, the junction kept 9 bases outside the gene matches. This CDR3 is built from 15 residues. Germline V lookup: CDR1 SGHAT, CDR2 FQNNGV. The CDR3 protein is CASSQLWLAGGELFF. CDR3 coding DNA: TGTGCCAGCAGCCAACTGTGGCTAGCGGGCGGGGAGCTGTTTTTT.

The chain links TRBV5-1 to TRBJ2-7; the match to TRBD1 covers 7 bases. The CDR3 extends over 14 amino acids. The trim removed 2 bases at V and 6 bases at J, leaving 8 bases unmatched. Germline V gives CDR1 SGHRS, CDR2 YFSETQ. The CDR3 bases are TGCGCCAGCAGCTTCCGGGACAGTCGGCTCGAGCAGTACTTC. It codes for CASSFRDSRLEQYF.

This chain links TRBV7-9 with TRBJ1-2; maybe TRBD1 (5 bases). This CDR3 spans 15 amino acids. V was shortened by 0 bases and J by 0 bases, with 8 bases between the two germline ends. Germline V gene data show CDR1 as SEHNR and CDR2 as FQNEAQ (reference sequence). The CDR3 coding sequence is TGTGCCAGCAGCTTAGCGCAGGGTCCTAACTATGGCTACACCTTC. Its translation: CASSLAQGPNYGYTF.

The chain carries TRBV3-1 (or the pseudogene TRBV3-2) and TRBJ2-1; 8 positions match TRBD2. The CDR3 spans 15 residues. With 4 bases clipped from V and 2 bases from J, the junction kept 4 bases outside the gene matches. The germline gives CDR1 LGHDT, CDR2 YNNKEL (reference sequence). CDR3 nucleotides: TGTGCCAGCAGCCGTCGGGAGGGCCCCTACAATGAGCAGTTCTTC. It specifies CASSRREGPYNEQFF.

This clone appeared once. The chain combines TRBV28 with TRBJ1-1; D gene uncertain. The CDR3 runs to 12 residues. V was clipped by 7 bases and J by 3 bases, with 9 bases between them. In germline, CDR1 is MDHEN, CDR2 SYDVKM. DNA of the CDR3: TGTGCCAGCACATCTATGGACACTGAAGCTTTCTTT. Its translation: CASTSMDTEAFF.

CDR3 DNA sequence: TGTGCCAGCAGATTTGGGCACACTGAAGCTTTCTTT. This encodes CASRFGHTEAFF. The J gene is TRBJ1-1, the V gene TRBV28; D not resolved. The CDR3 sequence is 12 residues long. V was pared by 6 bases and J by 3 bases, with 8 bases between. The germline CDR1 and CDR2 sequences are MDHEN and SYDVKM.

This clone has more than one count but fewer than ten. The chain combines TRBV19 with TRBJ2-7, with D maybe TRBD1 (6 bases). The germline CDR1 and CDR2 sequences are LNHDA and SQIVND (reference sequence). Trimming took off 5 bases at V and 1 base at J, with 15 bases between the two ends. The CDR3 covers 15 residues. The CDR3 loop reads CASSSRQALSYEQYF. In DNA, the CDR3 is TGTGCCAGTAGTTCTCGACAGGCCCTTTCCTACGAGCAGTACTTC.

The rearrangement joins TRBV6-4 to TRBJ2-4; 8 positions agree with TRBD1. CDR3 size: 12 residues. The V and J ends lost 8 bases and 9 bases, in that order; junction bases with no gene match: 6. The V gene's germline CDR1 is MRHNA and CDR2 SNTAGT. The DNA for the CDR3 is TGTGCCAGCGGAGACAGGGGCGGCATTCAGTACTTC. As protein: CASGDRGGIQYF.

This chain uses TRBV7-2 with TRBJ2-2, with no clear D. The CDR3 length is 14 residues. The germline V and J ends were trimmed by 1 base and 6 bases, with 9 bases remaining between them. Germline V gene lookup returns CDR1 SGHTA and CDR2 FQGNSA. This CDR3 is CASSLVSRSGELFF. The CDR3 nucleotides read TGTGCCAGCAGCTTAGTTTCGAGATCCGGGGAGCTGTTTTTT.

V gene TRBV28 combines with J gene TRBJ2-7; 8 nucleotides line up with TRBD1. The ends lost 8 bases at V and 7 bases at J; junction bases unmatched: 16. From germline, CDR1 is MDHEN and CDR2 SYDVKM. This CDR3 spans 15 amino acids. The CDR3 DNA follows: TGTGCCAGCCGAACCGAGGGGACAGGAAAGGAAGAGCAGTACTTC. Its protein is CASRTEGTGKEEQYF.

V is TRBV3-1 (or the pseudogene TRBV3-2) and J is TRBJ2-3; D is undetermined. Germline loops: CDR1 LGHDT, CDR2 YNNKEL (reference sequence). The CDR3 is 15 amino acids. With 7 bases removed from V and 6 bases from J, the gap between germline ends came to 20 bases. CDR3 nucleotides: TGTGCCAGCACCTTGAACCCTCTAGTATCCGATACGCAGTATTTT. Translating it yields CASTLNPLVSDTQYF.